The 32 T cell receptor beta chains reported below all come from one sample, sequenced in a study of cytomegalovirus exposure and HLA in healthy donors. Measured with immunoSEQ multiplex PCR; TCRdb has only the in-frame clones, and not every one. The data contain approximately 230,000 clones, roughly 90% of them seen just once; the ten biggest clones take up 12%. Material: PBMCs. These TCRs come from a young man in good health and CMV-seropositive.

The chain carries TRBV28 and TRBJ2-7; either TRBD1 or TRBD2 may supply D (5 bases each). Deletions cut 3 bases from V and 5 bases from J, with 14 bases between. The CDR3 sequence is 14 residues long. Germline loops: CDR1 MDHEN, CDR2 SYDVKM. DNA for the CDR3: TGTGCCAGCAGTTTGGGGTTGAGGGACCACGAGCAGTACTTC. Its translation is CASSLGLRDHEQYF.

V gene TRBV18 combines with J gene TRBJ1-5; perhaps TRBD1 as D (6 bases). This CDR3 region has 16 residues. Germline V gene lookup returns CDR1 KGHSH and CDR2 LQKENI. The V end lost 2 bases, the J end lost 3 bases, and 14 bases lay between the germline ends. The CDR3 sequence is CASSPIGGGTNQPQHF. CDR3 DNA sequence: TGTGCCAGCTCACCAATCGGAGGGGGTACCAATCAGCCCCAGCATTTT.

The genes are TRBV27 and TRBJ2-7; the match to TRBD1 covers 7 bases. This CDR3 spans 14 amino acids. Trimming cost V 5 bases and J 4 bases; bases outside gene matches: 8. The V gene's germline CDR1 is MNHEY and CDR2 SMNVEV (reference sequence). In nucleotides, the CDR3 is TGTGCCAGCAGTCTCAGACAGGGCGGATACGAGCAGTACTTC. Translation: CASSLRQGGYEQYF.

This chain connects TRBV6-1 to TRBJ2-7; 8 positions match TRBD2. The CDR3 has 15 residues. CDR1 is MNHNS, CDR2 SASEGT, per germline. J was trimmed by 6 bases and V by 6 bases; bases with no gene match: 13. The CDR3 sequence is CASSYEPAGDSEQYF. The CDR3 nucleotides are TGTGCCAGCAGCTACGAACCAGCGGGAGATAGCGAGCAGTACTTC.

The V gene is TRBV29-1, the J gene TRBJ2-3, with D perhaps TRBD1 (5 bases). The germline V gene has CDR1 SQVTM and CDR2 ANQGSEA. V lost 4 bases and J lost 2, with 10 bases in between. The CDR3 is made up of 13 amino acids. CDR3 region: CSVAGRYTDTQYF. As DNA, the CDR3 is TGCAGCGTTGCAGGGCGGTACACAGATACGCAGTATTTT.

The chain couples TRBV30 to TRBJ2-3, with 10 bases lining up with TRBD2. Germline values: CDR1 GTSNPN, CDR2 SVGIG (reference sequence). J lost 2 bases, V lost 3 bases, and 5 bases had no gene match. The CDR3 runs 15 residues. The CDR3 sequence is CAWRGLALSTDTQYF. CDR3 coding DNA: TGTGCCTGGAGGGGACTAGCGTTATCCACAGATACGCAGTATTTT. Full variable domain (missing parts from reference TRBV30 and TRBJ2-3): SQTIHQWPATLVQPVGSPLSLECTVEGTSNPNLYWYRQAAGRGLQLLFYSVGIGQISSEVPQNLSASRPQDRQFILSSKKLLLSDSGFYLCAWRGLALSTDTQYFGPGTRLTVL.

The chain joins TRBV11-2 to TRBJ2-3; the D is unclear. Germline loops: CDR1 SGHAT, CDR2 FQNNGV. The CDR3 has 15 residues. With 5 bases removed from V and 0 bases from J, the gap between germline ends came to 12 bases. The CDR3 bases are TGTGCCAGCAGCCCAGTGCGGTCTAGCACAGATACGCAGTATTTT. As protein: CASSPVRSSTDTQYF. Full variable domain (missing parts from reference TRBV11-2 and TRBJ2-3): EAGVAQSPRYKIIEKRQSVAFWCNPISGHATLYWYQQILGQGPKLLIQFQNNGVVDDSQLPKDRFSAERLKGVDSTLKIQPAKLEDSAVYLCASSPVRSSTDTQYFGPGTRLTVL.

The rearrangement uses TRBV5-1 and TRBJ2-5; D is uncertain. CDR1 is SGHRS, CDR2 YFSETQ, per germline. V lost 6 bases, J lost 1 base, and 13 bases lay in between. This CDR3 contains 14 residues. The CDR3 DNA reads TGCGCCAGCATTAGTCTTCCGGGCCAAGAGACCCAGTACTTC. Translation gives CASISLPGQETQYF. Complete variable domain (other parts from reference TRBV5-1 and TRBJ2-5): KAGVTQTPRYLIKTRGQQVTLSCSPISGHRSVSWYQQTPGQGLQFLFEYFSETQRNKGNFPGRFSGRQFSNSRSEMNVSTLELGDSALYLCASISLPGQETQYFGPGTRLLVL.

The rearrangement links TRBV7-2 to TRBJ2-1; D gene ambiguous. This CDR3 has 14 residues. CDR1 is SGHTA and CDR2 is FQGNSA in the germline V gene. The V and J ends lost 5 bases and 10 bases respectively, with 18 bases between them. The CDR3 spells CASSGRVHLGEQFF. The CDR3 nucleotides read TGTGCCAGCAGCGGAAGGGTCCACTTAGGAGAGCAGTTCTTC.

This sequence joins TRBV28 and TRBJ2-2, with D possibly TRBD1 on 6 matching bases. The CDR3 extends over 13 amino acids. Trimming took off 8 bases at V and 4 bases at J, with 11 bases between the two ends. CDR1 and CDR2 (germline): MDHEN, SYDVKM. The CDR3 protein is CASQQGFTGELFF. The DNA for the CDR3 is TGTGCCAGCCAACAGGGCTTCACCGGGGAGCTGTTTTTT.

Only a few counts were recorded for this clone. The chain carries TRBV7-3 and TRBJ2-7; 11 nucleotides align to TRBD1. The CDR3 is 15 residues long. The V gene's germline CDR1 is SGHTA and CDR2 FQGTGA. Trimming cost V 1 base and J 5 bases; bases outside gene matches: 4. The CDR3 DNA reads as TGTGCCAGCAGCTTAATGCCGGGACAGGGGGACGAGCAGTACTTC. Protein product: CASSLMPGQGDEQYF.

This clone was detected only once. The rearrangement joins TRBV7-2 to TRBJ1-3; D may be TRBD1 (6 bases). Germline V gives CDR1 SGHTA, CDR2 FQGNSA. The CDR3 has 13 residues. Trimming pared 5 bases from V and 4 bases from J, leaving 9 bases between. CDR3 loop: CASSTGQGNTIYF. In DNA, the CDR3 is TGTGCCAGCAGCACCGGACAGGGAAACACCATATATTTT.

The chain carries TRBV2 and TRBJ2-1; 13 nucleotides agree with TRBD2. Per germline, CDR1 SNHLY and CDR2 FYNNEI. Trimming at V came to 10 bases and at J to 8 bases, leaving 20 bases not matched to a gene. The CDR3 is made up of 18 amino acids. This CDR3 reads CAMKPFAGTSGNRDEQFF. In nucleotides, the CDR3 is TGTGCCATGAAACCATTCGCCGGGACTAGCGGGAATCGCGATGAGCAGTTCTTC.

The V gene is TRBV21-1, the J gene TRBJ1-2; TRBD1, the table's D call, lacks a check against the DNA. TRBV21-1 represents a pseudogene. The CDR3 sequence is 18 residues long. CDR3 in DNA: TGTGCCAGCAGCAAACCCCAATCCATAAAACAGGGGACCTATGGCTACACCTTC. Protein: CASSKPQSIKQGTYGYTF.

The rearrangement joins TRBV27 to TRBJ1-1; D ambiguous. This CDR3 has 13 residues. The germline CDR1 and CDR2 sequences are MNHEY and SMNVEV (reference sequence). With 2 bases removed from V and 4 bases from J, the gap between germline ends came to 8 bases. In DNA, the CDR3 is TGTGCCAGCAGTTTAGGGTTTAGCACTGAAGCTTTCTTT. Residues: CASSLGFSTEAFF.

The chain employs TRBV29-1 and TRBJ1-1, with D uncertain. The germline gives CDR1 SQVTM, CDR2 ANQGSEA. V gave up 7 bases and J gave up 10 bases, with 16 bases separating them. This CDR3 region has 11 residues. CDR3: CSASRGLGAFF. The CDR3, as DNA: TGCAGCGCCTCCCGGGGTCTGGGAGCTTTCTTT.

V gene TRBV15 combines with J gene TRBJ1-4; weak D call: TRBD1 (5 bases). Trimming pared 0 bases from V and 8 bases from J, leaving 13 bases between. Germline loops: CDR1 LNHNV, CDR2 YYDKDF (reference sequence). The CDR3 has 15 residues. CDR3 amino acids: CATSREGGFNEKLFF. The CDR3 DNA follows: TGTGCCACCAGCAGAGAGGGGGGTTTTAACGAAAAACTGTTTTTT.

The chain has TRBV6-5 and TRBJ1-2; D might be TRBD1 (5 bases). Looked up from germline, CDR1 is MNHEY and CDR2 is SVGAGI. V lost 8 bases, J lost 2 bases, and 12 bases lay in between. CDR3 size: 13 residues. CDR3 DNA sequence: TGTGCCAGCGGCCGACAGAGGAACTATGGCTACACCTTC. Translation gives CASGRQRNYGYTF.

The chain is built from TRBV10-3 and TRBJ2-1; 7 positions agree with TRBD2. The CDR3 has 16 amino acids. CDR1 and CDR2 (germline): ENHRY, SYGVKD. V lost 7 bases to trimming and J lost 4 bases; unmatched junction nucleotides: 13. The CDR3 spells CAINSPSGAPYNEQFF. The CDR3 region has the DNA TGTGCCATCAATTCTCCTAGCGGAGCCCCTTACAATGAGCAGTTCTTC.

The chain recombines TRBV5-1 with TRBJ2-3; D perhaps matches TRBD1 (5 bases). The germline V gene has CDR1 SGHRS and CDR2 YFSETQ. V was clipped by 2 bases and J by 5 bases, with 12 bases between them. The CDR3 contains 14 residues. CDR3 sequence: CASSFTIRGDTQYF. The CDR3 coding sequence is TGCGCCAGCAGCTTTACGATTAGGGGAGATACGCAGTATTTT.

This rearrangement joins TRBV6-1 to TRBJ2-1, with 8 bases that match TRBD2. The CDR3 extends over 15 amino acids. Germline-derived CDR1 and CDR2 are MNHNS and SASEGT. The V gene end was trimmed by 4 bases and the J gene end by 7 bases; junction bases not matched to a gene: 9. As DNA, the CDR3 is TGTGCCAGCAGTGTGAGTGCCGGGAGGGCTAATGAGCAGTTCTTC. This translates into CASSVSAGRANEQFF.

V and J are TRBV2 and TRBJ2-1; tentative D call: TRBD2 (7 bases). Per the germline V gene, CDR1 is SNHLY and CDR2 is FYNNEI. The CDR3 length is 18 residues. V was trimmed by 5 bases and J by 3 bases, leaving 23 bases between them. The chain's CDR3 is CASSHPRITGTNYNEQFF. CDR3 sequence (DNA): TGTGCCAGCAGTCACCCACGCATAACAGGGACTAACTACAATGAGCAGTTCTTC.

V is TRBV6-5 and J is TRBJ2-1, with 10 nucleotides matching TRBD2. There are 14 residues in the CDR3. V lost 2 bases to trimming and J lost 7 bases; unmatched junction nucleotides: 2. Looked up from germline, CDR1 is MNHEY and CDR2 is SVGAGI. The CDR3 region is CASSYSGRVNEQFF. CDR3 in DNA: TGTGCCAGCAGTTACAGCGGGAGGGTTAATGAGCAGTTCTTC.

The rearrangement joins TRBV5-1 to TRBJ2-5; D remains unclear. V was clipped by 4 bases and J by 3 bases, with 10 bases between them. This CDR3 contains 13 residues. Germline V gene data show CDR1 as SGHRS and CDR2 as YFSETQ. The CDR3 loop reads CASSPSLEETQYF. The CDR3 nucleotides are TGCGCCAGCAGCCCTTCTCTGGAAGAGACCCAGTACTTC.

The J gene is TRBJ2-2, the V gene TRBV5-6; D is possibly TRBD2 (6 bases). The germline CDR1 and CDR2 sequences are SGHDT and YYEEEE. This CDR3 region has 17 residues. The V and J ends lost 1 base and 8 bases respectively, with 21 bases between them. DNA for the CDR3: TGTGCCAGCAGCTTGAATGCCGGGGGAGAATGGTTGGGGGAGCTGTTTTTT. Translation gives CASSLNAGGEWLGELFF.

The chain is built from TRBV4-1 and TRBJ1-1; TRBD1 aligns across 7 bases. The germline V gene has CDR1 MGHRA and CDR2 YSYEKL. The length of the CDR3 is 14 residues. Trimming took 6 bases from V and 0 from J; bases not matched to a gene: 4. The CDR3 spells CASSPGQLNTEAFF. CDR3 nucleotides: TGCGCCAGCAGTCCGGGACAGCTGAACACTGAAGCTTTCTTT.

This clone appeared once. The rearrangement links TRBV27 to TRBJ1-2; a possible D gene is TRBD1 (5 bases). The CDR3 extends over 14 amino acids. Germline V gene sequence: CDR1 MNHEY, CDR2 SMNVEV (reference sequence). V lost 3 bases to trimming and J lost 4 bases, with 12 bases between them. This CDR3 is CASSFVGEGYGYTF. CDR3 in DNA: TGTGCCAGCAGTTTTGTGGGGGAAGGCTATGGCTACACCTTC.

The chain combines TRBV29-1 with TRBJ2-7; D may be TRBD2 (6 bases). V was trimmed by 4 bases and J by 0 bases, leaving 13 bases between them. The germline CDR1 and CDR2 sequences are SQVTM and ANQGSEA. The CDR3 runs to 14 residues. The CDR3 here is CSVGGDALSYEQYF. The CDR3 DNA reads as TGCAGCGTTGGGGGGGATGCGCTCTCCTACGAGCAGTACTTC.

The chain combines TRBV11-2 with TRBJ1-2; D not resolved. This CDR3 region has 13 residues. Germline V gene data show CDR1 as SGHAT and CDR2 as FQNNGV. Deletions cut 6 bases from V and 0 bases from J, with 8 bases between. Here the CDR3 reads CASRGPANYGYTF. CDR3 bases: TGTGCCAGCAGGGGCCCAGCTAACTATGGCTACACCTTC.

This clone was observed at least ten times. The rearrangement links TRBV5-6 to TRBJ1-2; TRBD1 is a possible D gene (5 bases). Germline CDR1 is SGHDT and CDR2 is YYEEEE. Trimming took off 3 bases at V and 5 bases at J, with 11 bases between the two ends. This CDR3 has 13 residues. The CDR3: CASSSGTAYGYTF. In nucleotides, the CDR3 is TGTGCCAGCAGCTCCGGGACGGCTTATGGCTACACCTTC.

The chain couples TRBV2 to TRBJ2-1; no reliable D call. From germline, CDR1 is SNHLY and CDR2 FYNNEI. V was shortened by 7 bases and J by 4 bases, with 17 bases between the two germline ends. The CDR3 consists of 15 residues. The CDR3 protein is CASIAGVGPYNEQFF. DNA of the CDR3: TGTGCCAGCATAGCTGGAGTAGGCCCTTACAATGAGCAGTTCTTC. Drawing the rest from reference TRBV2 and TRBJ2-1, the complete variable domain is EPEVTQTPSHQVTQMGQEVILRCVPISNHLYFYWYRQILGQKVEFLVSFYNNEISEKSEIFDDQFSVERPDGSNFTLKIRSTKLEDSAMYFCASIAGVGPYNEQFFGPGTRLTVL.

The gene calls are TRBV28 and TRBJ1-5; D remains unclear. CDR1 and CDR2 from the germline V gene are MDHEN and SYDVKM. V gave up 3 bases and J gave up 4 bases, with 7 bases separating them. The CDR3 length is 13 residues. The CDR3 spells CASSLTRNQPQHF. The CDR3 nucleotides read TGTGCCAGCAGTTTGACCAGGAATCAGCCCCAGCATTTT. The variable domain in full, completed from reference TRBV28 and TRBJ1-5, reads DVKVTQSSRYLVKRTGEKVFLECVQDMDHENMFWYRQDPGLGLRLIYFSYDVKMKEKGDIPEGYSVSREKKERFSLILESASTNQTSMYLCASSLTRNQPQHFGDGTRLSIL.